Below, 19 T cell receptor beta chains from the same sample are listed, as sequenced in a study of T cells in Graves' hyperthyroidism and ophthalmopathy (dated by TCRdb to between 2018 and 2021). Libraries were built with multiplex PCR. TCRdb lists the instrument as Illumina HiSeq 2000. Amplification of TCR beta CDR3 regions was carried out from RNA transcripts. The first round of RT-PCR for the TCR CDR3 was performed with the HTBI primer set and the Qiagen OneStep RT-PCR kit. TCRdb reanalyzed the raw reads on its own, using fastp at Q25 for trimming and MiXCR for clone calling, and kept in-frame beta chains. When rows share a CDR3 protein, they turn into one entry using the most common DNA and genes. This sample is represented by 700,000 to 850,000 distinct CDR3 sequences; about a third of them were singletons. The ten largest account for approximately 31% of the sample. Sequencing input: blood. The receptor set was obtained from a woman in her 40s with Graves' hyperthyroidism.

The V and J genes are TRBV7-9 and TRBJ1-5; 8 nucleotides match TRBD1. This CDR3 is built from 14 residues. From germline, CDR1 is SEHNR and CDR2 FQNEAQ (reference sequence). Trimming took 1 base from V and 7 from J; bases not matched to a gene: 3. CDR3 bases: TGTGCCAGCAGCTTAGAAGACAGGGGACAGCCCCAGCATTTT. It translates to CASSLEDRGQPQHF. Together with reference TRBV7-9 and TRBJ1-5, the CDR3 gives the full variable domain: DTGVSQNPRHKITKRGQNVTFRCDPISEHNRLYWYRQTLGQGPEFLTYFQNEAQLEKSRLLSDRFSAERPKGSFSTLEIQRTEQGDSAMYLCASSLEDRGQPQHFGDGTRLSIL.

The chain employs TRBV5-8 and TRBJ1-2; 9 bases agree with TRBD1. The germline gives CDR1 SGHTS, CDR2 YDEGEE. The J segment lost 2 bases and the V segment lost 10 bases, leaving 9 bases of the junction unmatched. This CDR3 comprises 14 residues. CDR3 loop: CAWIRGQGNYGYTF. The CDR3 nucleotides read TGTGCCTGGATCCGAGGACAGGGGAACTATGGCTACACCTTC.

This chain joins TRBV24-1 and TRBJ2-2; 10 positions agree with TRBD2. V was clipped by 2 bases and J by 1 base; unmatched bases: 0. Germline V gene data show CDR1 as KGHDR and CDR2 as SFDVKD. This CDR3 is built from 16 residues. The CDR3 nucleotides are TGTGCCACCAGTGATTGGACTAGCGGGAACACCGGGGAGCTGTTTTTT. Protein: CATSDWTSGNTGELFF.

DNA for the CDR3: TGCGCCAGCAGTCCCGGCCAAGGGGGGTACTTCGGTGAAGCTTTCTTT. This encodes CASSPGQGGYFGEAFF. The chain combines TRBV5-1 with TRBJ1-1, with D maybe TRBD1 (6 bases). The V end lost 5 bases, the J end lost 7 bases, and 24 bases lay between the germline ends. The CDR3 is made up of 16 amino acids. CDR1 is SGHRS, CDR2 YFSETQ, per germline.

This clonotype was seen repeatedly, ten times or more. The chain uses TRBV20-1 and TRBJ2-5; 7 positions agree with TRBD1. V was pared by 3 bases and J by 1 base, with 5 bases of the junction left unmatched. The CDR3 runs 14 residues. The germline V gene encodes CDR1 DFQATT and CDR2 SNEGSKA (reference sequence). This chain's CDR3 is CSASPPGGQETQYF. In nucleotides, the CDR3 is TGCAGTGCTAGCCCTCCAGGGGGCCAAGAGACCCAGTACTTC.

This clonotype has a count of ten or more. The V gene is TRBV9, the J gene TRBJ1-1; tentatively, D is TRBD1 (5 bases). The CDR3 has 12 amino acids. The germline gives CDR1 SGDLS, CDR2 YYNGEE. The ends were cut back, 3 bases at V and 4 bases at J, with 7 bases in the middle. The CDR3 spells CASSGGTTEAFF. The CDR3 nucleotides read TGTGCCAGCAGCGGAGGGACCACTGAAGCTTTCTTT. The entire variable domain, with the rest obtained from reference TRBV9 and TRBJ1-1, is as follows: DSGVTQTPKHLITATGQRVTLRCSPRSGDLSVYWYQQSLDQGLQFLIQYYNGEERAKGNILERFSAQQFPDLHSELNLSSLELGDSALYFCASSGGTTEAFFGQGTRLTVV.

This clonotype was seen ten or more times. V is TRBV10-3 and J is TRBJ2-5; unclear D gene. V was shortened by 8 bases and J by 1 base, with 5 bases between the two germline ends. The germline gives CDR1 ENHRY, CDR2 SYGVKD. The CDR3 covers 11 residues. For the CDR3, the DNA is TGTGCCATCGGCGGCCAAGAGACCCAGTACTTC. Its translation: CAIGGQETQYF.

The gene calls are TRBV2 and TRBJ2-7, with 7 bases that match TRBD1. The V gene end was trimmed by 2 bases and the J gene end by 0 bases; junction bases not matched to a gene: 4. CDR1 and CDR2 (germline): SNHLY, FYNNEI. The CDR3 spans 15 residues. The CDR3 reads CASSEWGQSSYEQYF. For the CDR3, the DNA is TGTGCCAGCAGTGAATGGGGACAGAGCTCCTACGAGCAGTACTTC. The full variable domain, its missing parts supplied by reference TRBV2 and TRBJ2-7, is EPEVTQTPSHQVTQMGQEVILRCVPISNHLYFYWYRQILGQKVEFLVSFYNNEISEKSEIFDDQFSVERPDGSNFTLKIRSTKLEDSAMYFCASSEWGQSSYEQYFGPGTRLTVT.

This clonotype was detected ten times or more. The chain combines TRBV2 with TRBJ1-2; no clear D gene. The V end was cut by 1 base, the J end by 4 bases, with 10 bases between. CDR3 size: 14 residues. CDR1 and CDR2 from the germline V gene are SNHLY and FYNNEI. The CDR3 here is CASSEEVEVYGYTF. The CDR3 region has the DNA TGTGCCAGCAGTGAAGAGGTTGAAGTCTATGGCTACACCTTC.

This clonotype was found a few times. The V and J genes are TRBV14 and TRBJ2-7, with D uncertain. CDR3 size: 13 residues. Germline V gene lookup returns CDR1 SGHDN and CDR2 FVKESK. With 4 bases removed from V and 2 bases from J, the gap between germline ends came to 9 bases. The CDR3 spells CASSPGYPYEQYF. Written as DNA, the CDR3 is TGTGCCAGCAGCCCTGGGTACCCCTACGAGCAGTACTTC.

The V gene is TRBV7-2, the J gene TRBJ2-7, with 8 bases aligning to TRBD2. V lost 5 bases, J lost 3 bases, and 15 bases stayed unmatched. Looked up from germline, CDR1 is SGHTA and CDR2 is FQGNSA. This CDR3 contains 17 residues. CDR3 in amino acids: CASSPTLIAGTSYEQYF. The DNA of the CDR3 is TGTGCCAGCAGCCCAACCCTCATAGCCGGGACTAGCTACGAGCAGTACTTC.

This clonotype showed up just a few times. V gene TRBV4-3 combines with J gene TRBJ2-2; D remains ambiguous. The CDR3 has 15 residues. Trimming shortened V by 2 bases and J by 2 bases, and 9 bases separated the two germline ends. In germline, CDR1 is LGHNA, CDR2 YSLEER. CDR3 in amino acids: CASSQLVSNTGELFF. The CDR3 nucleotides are TGCGCCAGCAGCCAACTTGTATCTAACACCGGGGAGCTGTTTTTT.

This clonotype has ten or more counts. Here the CDR3 DNA reads TGTGCCAGCAGCTTAGACTGGGGGGCAAGTAATGAAAAACTGTTTTTT. Translated, it gives CASSLDWGASNEKLFF. V is TRBV7-9 and J is TRBJ1-4; weak D call: TRBD1 (6 bases). The V gene lost 1 base and the J gene lost 4 bases, with 13 bases spanning the gap. There are 16 residues in the CDR3. Germline CDR1 SEHNR, CDR2 FQNEAQ (reference sequence).

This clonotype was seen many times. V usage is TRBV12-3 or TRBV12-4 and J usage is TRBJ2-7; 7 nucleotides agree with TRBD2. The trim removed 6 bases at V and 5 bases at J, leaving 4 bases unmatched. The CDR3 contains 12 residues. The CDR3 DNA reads TGTGCCAGCAGCATGACTAGCAACGAGCAGTACTTC. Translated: CASSMTSNEQYF.

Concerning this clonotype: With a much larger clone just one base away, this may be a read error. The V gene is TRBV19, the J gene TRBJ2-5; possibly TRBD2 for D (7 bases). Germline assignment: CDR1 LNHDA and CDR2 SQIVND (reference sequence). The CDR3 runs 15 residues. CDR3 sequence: CASSLITGGQESQYF. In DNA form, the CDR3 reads TGTGCCAGTAGCCTCATTACGGGGGGCCAAGAGTCCCAGTACTTC.

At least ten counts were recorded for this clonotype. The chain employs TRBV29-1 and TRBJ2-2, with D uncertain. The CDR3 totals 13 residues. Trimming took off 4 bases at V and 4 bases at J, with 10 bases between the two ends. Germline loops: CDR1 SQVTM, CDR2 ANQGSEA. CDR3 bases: TGCAGCGTTGGGAAGGATACCACCGGGGAGCTGTTTTTT. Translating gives CSVGKDTTGELFF.

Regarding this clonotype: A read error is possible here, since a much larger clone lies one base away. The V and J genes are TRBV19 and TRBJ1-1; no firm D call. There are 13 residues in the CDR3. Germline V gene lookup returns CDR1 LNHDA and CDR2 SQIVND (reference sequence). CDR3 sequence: CASSGPVPTEASF. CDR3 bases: TGTGCCAGTAGTGGGCCTGTCCCGACTGAAGCTTCCTTT.

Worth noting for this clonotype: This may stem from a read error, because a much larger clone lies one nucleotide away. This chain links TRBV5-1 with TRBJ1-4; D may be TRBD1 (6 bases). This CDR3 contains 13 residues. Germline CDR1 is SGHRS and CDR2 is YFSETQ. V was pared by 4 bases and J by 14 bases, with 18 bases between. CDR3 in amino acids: CASSQAQGENLFF. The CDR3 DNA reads TGCGCCAGCAGCCAGGCACAGGGAGAGAATCTGTTTTTT.

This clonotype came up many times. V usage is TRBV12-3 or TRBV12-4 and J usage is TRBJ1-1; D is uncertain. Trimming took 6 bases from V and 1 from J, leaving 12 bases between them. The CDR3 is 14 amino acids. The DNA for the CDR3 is TGTGCCAGCAGCCGGAGTGCCCCGAACACTGAAGCTTTCTTT. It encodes CASSRSAPNTEAFF.